Sequencing of this T cell receptor beta chain was carried out in a study of cytotoxic CD8 clonotypes in ibrutinib-treated CLL. As for this clone: The target antigen is unknown.

From germline, CDR1 is ENHRY and CDR2 SYGVKD. V lost 6 bases to trimming and J lost 2 bases; unmatched junction nucleotides: 4. The CDR3 totals 16 residues. Points from the study as a whole: Baseline clonality exceeded age-matched healthy donors and tracked circulating CD8+ T-cell counts.

The repertoire was sequenced with immunoSEQ multiplex PCR; TCRdb's copy has only in-frame clones and lacks some. The sample contains about 35,000 clones, 65% to 75% of which appear only once. The TCR was taken from a human donor with chronic lymphocytic leukemia. The chain recombines TRBV10-3 with TRBJ2-6, with 10 positions matching TRBD1. The specimen was PBMCs, collected at disease progression, from a patient treated with ibrutinib. CDR3 bases: TGTGCCATCAGGCTGGGACAGGGGACTGGGGCCAACGTCCTGACTTTC. Translated: CAIRLGQGTGANVLTF.